The present entry profiles one TCR beta chain with its context. The data are from a study of T cell repertoires in cytomegalovirus infection. TCRdb ran MiXCR on the reads and lists one entry per CDR3 protein. Of 300,000 to 400,000 distinct CDR3 sequences listed, about a sixth are singletons. V lost 0 bases to trimming and J lost 5 bases; unmatched junction nucleotides: 2. In germline, CDR1 is LGHNA, CDR2 YSLEER. The CDR3 has 14 amino acids. The receptor comes from a human donor in good health (CMV status not recorded). Some clones in this sample may be carry-over from other donors' samples. The sample comprised PBMCs. The chain joins TRBV4-3 to TRBJ2-3; 7 positions agree with TRBD2. CDR3 sequence reads: CASSQEGGIDTQYF. CDR3 nucleotide sequence: TGCGCCAGCAGCCAAGAGGGGGGGATAGATACGCAGTATTTT.